This T cell receptor (beta chain) was observed in a study of Ad26.COV2.S vaccination and SARS-CoV-2 variants. About the study: Ad26.COV2.S, an intramuscular injection, was given once or twice 56 days apart.

About this clone: The antigen is unknown.

General observations from the study: CD8+ and CD4+ T cells specific for spike reportedly responded with substantial breadth after vaccination.

The CDR3 has 17 residues. The assay was immunoSEQ multiplex PCR, and TCRdb's table has in-frame clones only and misses some. The table includes about 400,000 clones, about 91% detected once. Treatment in this sample: around 19 received Ad26.COV2.S at low or high dose, single or two shots; about five received placebo; per-sample allocation not given. Sample collection was performed on day 63 after the first vaccine or placebo injection. The administered vaccine (an Ad26 vector) expressed Wuhan-strain SARS-CoV-2 spike. Sequenced here: peripheral blood, sampled in a trial of Ad26.COV2.S vaccine versus placebo. The source of this sequence is a person aged 18 to 59 who received the Ad26.COV2.S COVID-19 vaccine or a placebo. This chain connects TRBV21-1 to TRBJ1-6. TRBV21-1 represents a pseudogene. The CDR3 coding sequence is TGTGCCAGCAGCTGGATGGGGGGGCCTGTTCATAATTCACCCCTCCACTTT. Translating it yields CASSWMGGPVHNSPLHF.